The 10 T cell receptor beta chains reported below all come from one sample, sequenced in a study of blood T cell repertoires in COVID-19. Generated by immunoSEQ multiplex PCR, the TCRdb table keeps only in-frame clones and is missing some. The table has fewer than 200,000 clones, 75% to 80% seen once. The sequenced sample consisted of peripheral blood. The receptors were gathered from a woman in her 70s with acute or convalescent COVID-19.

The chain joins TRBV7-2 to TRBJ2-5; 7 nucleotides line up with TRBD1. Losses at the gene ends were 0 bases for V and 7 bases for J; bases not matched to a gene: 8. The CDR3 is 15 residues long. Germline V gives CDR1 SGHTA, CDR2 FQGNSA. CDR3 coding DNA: TGTGCCAGCAGCTTAGCCCGGGACAGTGTAGGGACCCAGTACTTC. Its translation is CASSLARDSVGTQYF. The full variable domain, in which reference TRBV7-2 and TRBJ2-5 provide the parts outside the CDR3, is GAGVSQSPSNKVTEKGKDVELRCDPISGHTALYWYRQSLGQGLEFLIYFQGNSAPDKSGLPSDRFSAERTGGSVSTLTIQRTQQEDSAVYLCASSLARDSVGTQYFGPGTRLLVL.

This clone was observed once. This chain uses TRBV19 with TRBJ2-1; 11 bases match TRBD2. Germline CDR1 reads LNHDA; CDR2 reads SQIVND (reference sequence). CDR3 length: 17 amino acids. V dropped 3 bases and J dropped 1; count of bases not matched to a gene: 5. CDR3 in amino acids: CASSITSGRRSYNEQFF. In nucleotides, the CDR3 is TGTGCCAGTAGTATCACTAGCGGGAGACGGTCCTACAATGAGCAGTTCTTC.

Written as DNA, the CDR3 is TGCGCCAGCAGCCGTTCGCGACAGGCCAATCAGCCCCAGCATTTT. This codes for CASSRSRQANQPQHF. The chain recombines TRBV4-1 with TRBJ1-5; possibly TRBD1 for D (6 bases). The CDR3 is 15 residues long. Germline V gene lookup returns CDR1 MGHRA and CDR2 YSYEKL. V was clipped by 4 bases and J by 3 bases, with 13 bases between them.

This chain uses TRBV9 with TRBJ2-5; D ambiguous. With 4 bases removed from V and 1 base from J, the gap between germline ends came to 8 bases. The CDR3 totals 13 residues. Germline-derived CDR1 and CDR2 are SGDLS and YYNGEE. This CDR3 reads CASSPYPQETQYF. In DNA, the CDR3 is TGTGCCAGCAGCCCCTACCCCCAAGAGACCCAGTACTTC.

DNA of the CDR3: TGTGCCAGCAGTTTATTGGGGACCCGGGGGGAGACGCAGTATTTT. Amino acids: CASSLLGTRGETQYF. The V call is TRBV28, the J call TRBJ2-3, with TRBD2 matching 7 bases. After removal of 1 base from V and 9 bases from J, the junction contained 10 bases not matched to a gene. The CDR3 totals 15 residues. The germline gives CDR1 MDHEN, CDR2 SYDVKM.

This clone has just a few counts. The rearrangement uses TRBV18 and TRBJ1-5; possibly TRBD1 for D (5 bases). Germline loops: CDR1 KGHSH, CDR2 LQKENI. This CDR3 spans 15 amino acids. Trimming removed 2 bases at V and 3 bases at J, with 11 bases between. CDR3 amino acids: CASSPRGSNNQPQHF. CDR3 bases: TGTGCCAGCTCACCAAGGGGAAGTAACAATCAGCCCCAGCATTTT.

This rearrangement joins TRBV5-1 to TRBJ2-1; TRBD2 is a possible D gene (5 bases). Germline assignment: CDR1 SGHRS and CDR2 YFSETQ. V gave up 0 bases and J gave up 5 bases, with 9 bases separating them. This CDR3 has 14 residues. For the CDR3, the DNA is TGCGCCAGCAGCTTGGGGCTAGCAAACAATGAGCAGTTCTTC. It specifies CASSLGLANNEQFF.

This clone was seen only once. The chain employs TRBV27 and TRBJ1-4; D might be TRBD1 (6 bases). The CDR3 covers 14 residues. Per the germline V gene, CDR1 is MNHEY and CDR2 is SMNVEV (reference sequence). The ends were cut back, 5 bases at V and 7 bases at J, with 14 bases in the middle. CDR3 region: CASSKGGAGEKLFF. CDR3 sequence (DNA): TGTGCCAGCAGTAAGGGGGGGGCTGGTGAAAAACTGTTTTTT. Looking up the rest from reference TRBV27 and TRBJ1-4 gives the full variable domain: EAQVTQNPRYLITVTGKKLTVTCSQNMNHEYMSWYRQDPGLGLRQIYYSMNVEVTDKGDVPEGYKVSRKEKRNFPLILESPSPNQTSLYFCASSKGGAGEKLFFGSGTQLSVL.

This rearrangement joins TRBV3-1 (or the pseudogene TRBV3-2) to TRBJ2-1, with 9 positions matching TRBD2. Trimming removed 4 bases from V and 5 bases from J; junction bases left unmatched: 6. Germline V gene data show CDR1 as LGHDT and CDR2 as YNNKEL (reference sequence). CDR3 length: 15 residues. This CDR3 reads CASSPSSGEHNEQFF. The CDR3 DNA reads TGTGCCAGCAGCCCTTCTAGCGGGGAACACAATGAGCAGTTCTTC.

The chain's CDR3 is CASSSGYTSGGTDTQYF. CDR3 nucleotides: TGTGCCAGCAGCTCGGGTTATACTAGCGGGGGCACAGATACGCAGTATTTT. The chain employs TRBV7-9 and TRBJ2-3; 10 bases fit TRBD2. Germline CDR1 and CDR2: SEHNR and FQNEAQ (reference sequence). This CDR3 has 17 amino acids. The junction had 8 bases not matched to a gene; V was cut back by 4 bases and J by 1 base.